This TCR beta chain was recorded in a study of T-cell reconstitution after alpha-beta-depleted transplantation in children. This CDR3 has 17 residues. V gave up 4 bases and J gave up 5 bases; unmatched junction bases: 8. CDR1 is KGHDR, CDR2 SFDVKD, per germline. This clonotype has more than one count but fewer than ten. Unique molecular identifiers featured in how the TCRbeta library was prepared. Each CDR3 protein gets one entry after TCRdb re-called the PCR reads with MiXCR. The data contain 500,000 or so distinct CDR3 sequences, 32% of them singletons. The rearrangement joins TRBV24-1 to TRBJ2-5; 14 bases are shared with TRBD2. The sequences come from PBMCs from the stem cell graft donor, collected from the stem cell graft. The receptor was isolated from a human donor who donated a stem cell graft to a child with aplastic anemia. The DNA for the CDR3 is TGTGCCACCAGTGAGGGACTAGCGGGAGTTGTCTCTGAGACCCAGTACTTC. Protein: CATSEGLAGVVSETQYF.